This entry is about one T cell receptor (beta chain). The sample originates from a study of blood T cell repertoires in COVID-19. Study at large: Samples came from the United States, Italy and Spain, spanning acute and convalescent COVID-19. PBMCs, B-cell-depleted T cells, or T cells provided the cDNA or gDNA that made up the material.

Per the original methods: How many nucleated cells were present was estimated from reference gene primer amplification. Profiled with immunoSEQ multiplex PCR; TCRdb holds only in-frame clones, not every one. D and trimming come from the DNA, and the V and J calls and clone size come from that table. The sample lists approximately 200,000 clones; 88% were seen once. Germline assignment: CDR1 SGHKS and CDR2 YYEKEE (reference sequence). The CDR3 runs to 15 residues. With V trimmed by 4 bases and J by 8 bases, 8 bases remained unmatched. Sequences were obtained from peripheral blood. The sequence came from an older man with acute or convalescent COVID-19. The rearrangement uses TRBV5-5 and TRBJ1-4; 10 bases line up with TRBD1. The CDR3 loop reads CASSPLTGGLEKLFF. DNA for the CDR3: TGTGCCAGCAGCCCTCTGACAGGGGGCCTCGAAAAACTGTTTTTT.